Listed below are T cell receptor beta chains from one sample, sequenced in a study of cytomegalovirus exposure and HLA in healthy donors. Clones were read by immunoSEQ multiplex PCR, and TCRdb kept only the in-frame ones, dropping some. In the table there are over 150,000 clones, roughly 80% of which are singletons. The sequenced material came from PBMCs. All receptors come from a young man in good health and CMV-seronegative. CDR3s include the opening cysteine and the closing phenylalanine or tryptophan. D genes are given only for firm matches. Not every row has a clone size; where given, it reads once, few, many or a size class.

TRBV7-2	TRBJ1-5	TRBD1	.	TGTGCCAGCAGCTTAGCGGGGACAGCTCCTTTCTGGCCCCAGCATTTT	CASSLAGTAPFWPQHF
TRBV10-3	TRBJ2-1	TRBD1	.	TGTGCCATCGGGCCCGGGACAGGGGGCGGTGAGCAGTTCTTC	CAIGPGTGGGEQFF
TRBV30	TRBJ1-1	.	once	TGTGCCTGGAGTCTAAAGGGGAAAACTGAAGCTTTCTTT	CAWSLKGKTEAFF
TRBV2	TRBJ2-3	.	.	TGTGCCAGCGCGGAAACAGATACGCAGTATTTT	CASAETDTQYF
TRBV28	TRBJ2-2	TRBD1	few	TGTGCCAGCAGCCCTTGGGGGGGACAGGGGGCAATCGGGGAGCTGTTTTTT	CASSPWGGQGAIGELFF
TRBV9	TRBJ1-1	.	.	TGTGCCAGCAGCGCAAGCAGGGGCACTGAAGCTTTCTTT	CASSASRGTEAFF
TRBV28	TRBJ1-5	.	.	TGTGCCAGCATGGATTTATGGGCGGAGGTCAATCAGCCCCAGCATTTT	CASMDLWAEVNQPQHF
TRBV10-2	TRBJ2-5	.	.	TGCGCCAGCAGTATCGGAGTCCAAGAGACCCAGTACTTC	CASSIGVQETQYF
TRBV6-5	TRBJ2-3	TRBD2	.	TGTGCCAGCAGTCTCACTAGCGTACTCACAGATACGCAGTATTTT	CASSLTSVLTDTQYF
TRBV5-1	TRBJ2-7	.	.	TGCGCCAGCAGCTGGGTCGATGGGGGGTGGGACGAGCAGTACTTC	CASSWVDGGWDEQYF
TRBV30	TRBJ2-3	.	.	TGTGCCTGGAGTTCCTTTGGGACTTCCTTTGGTACGCAGTATTTT	CAWSSFGTSFGTQYF
TRBV6-5	TRBJ1-1	TRBD1	.	TGTGCCAGCAGCTCTCGACAGGGAAGGGTCACTGAAGCTTTCTTT	CASSSRQGRVTEAFF
TRBV11-2	TRBJ1-2	.	few	TGTGCCAGCCTTTCACCAGGGGAAGGCCACTATGGCTACACCTTC	CASLSPGEGHYGYTF
TRBV5-1	TRBJ2-1	TRBD1	once	TGCGCCAGCAGCATCGGGACAGGGGGCATCAATGAGCAGTTCTTC	CASSIGTGGINEQFF
TRBV28	TRBJ1-2	.	.	TGTGCCAGCAACCGGGGTGTCTCTAACTATGGCTACACCTTC	CASNRGVSNYGYTF
TRBV7-8	TRBJ2-2	.	.	TGTGCCAGCAGCTTAGTTGTTGGAGGGATGGGGGGAAGGCGCGCGAACACCGGGGAGCTGTTTTTT	CASSLVVGGMGGRRANTGELFF
TRBV13	TRBJ2-7	.	.	TGTGCCAGCAGCGTGGCCCAGGTCTACGAGCAGTACTTC	CASSVAQVYEQYF
TRBV6-5	TRBJ1-1	TRBD1	.	TGTGCCAGCAGTTACACCAGGGGGGAAGCTTTCTTT	CASSYTRGEAFF
TRBV19	TRBJ1-2	.	.	TGTGCCACCGATACCGGGAAGGAGGACTATGGCTACACCTTC	CATDTGKEDYGYTF
TRBV6-1	TRBJ2-1	TRBD2	.	TGTGCCAGCAGTTTCAGCGGGAGTGACTACAATGAGCAGTTCTTC	CASSFSGSDYNEQFF
TRBV9	TRBJ1-4	.	few	TGTGCCAGCAGCGTAGGCGTAGGGAGTAATGAAAAACTGTTTTTT	CASSVGVGSNEKLFF
TRBV5-1	TRBJ1-1	TRBD1	.	TGCGCCAGCAGCTCACCGGACAGGTTATCTGAAGCTTTCTTT	CASSSPDRLSEAFF
TRBV10-3	TRBJ1-3	.	.	TGTGCCATCAGGGGGCTCTCTGGAAACACCATATATTTT	CAIRGLSGNTIYF
TRBV9	TRBJ1-1	.	.	TGTGCCAGCAGCCCATTAAGCGCGACGAAAGCTTTCTTT	CASSPLSATKAFF
TRBV6-1	TRBJ1-5	.	.	TGTGCCAGCAGTGAAGCGCTTCGGGTAAATCAGCCCCAGCATTTT	CASSEALRVNQPQHF
TRBV18	TRBJ1-5	TRBD1	.	TGTGCCAGCTCCCCAGACAGGGATCCGCCCCAGCATTTT	CASSPDRDPPQHF
TRBV7-3	TRBJ1-1	.	.	TGTGCCAGCAGCTTATGGGGGGGGGTATTGAACACTGAAGCTTTCTTT	CASSLWGGVLNTEAFF
TRBV28	TRBJ1-2	TRBD1	.	TGTGCCAGCAGTTTAACCAGGGGGCGTAAAGACTATGGCTACACCTTC	CASSLTRGRKDYGYTF
TRBV28	TRBJ1-2	.	.	TGTGCCAGCAGTCTAGACAGTAACTATGGCTACACCTTC	CASSLDSNYGYTF
TRBV5-1	TRBJ1-1	TRBD1	.	TGCGCCAGCAGCTCGTACGGGACAGTGGGCACTGAAGCTTTCTTT	CASSSYGTVGTEAFF
TRBV5-6	TRBJ2-1	TRBD2	.	TGTGCCAGCAGGTTTAATCCTAGCGGGAGGGGACGGTACAATGAGCAGTTCTTC	CASRFNPSGRGRYNEQFF
TRBV9	TRBJ1-1	TRBD1	.	TGTGCCAGCAGCGTAGCGGTGACAGGGATGTCGGACACTGAAGCTTTCTTT	CASSVAVTGMSDTEAFF
TRBV5-6	TRBJ1-6	.	.	TGTGCCAGCAGCTCCGAGACCCTCGGGATAAGACCCCTCCACTTT	CASSSETLGIRPLHF
TRBV6-1	TRBJ2-5	TRBD2	.	TGTGCCAGCAGTAATAGCGGGCAAGAGACCCAGTACTTC	CASSNSGQETQYF
TRBV2	TRBJ1-2	TRBD1	once	TGTGCCAGCAGTGAGGGACAGAACTTCTATGGCTACACCTTC	CASSEGQNFYGYTF
TRBV7-9	TRBJ2-1	TRBD1	.	TGTGCCAGCAGCCCCCGACAGGGAGTCTACAATGAGCAGTTCTTC	CASSPRQGVYNEQFF
TRBV6-5	TRBJ2-7	TRBD2	.	TGTGCCAGCAGTTACTCGCGGGAGACCATCCTCTACGAGCAGTACTTC	CASSYSRETILYEQYF
TRBV28	TRBJ2-7	.	.	TGTGCCAGCAGTTTAGTCCCAGCGGAGGACGAGCAGTACTTC	CASSLVPAEDEQYF